This T cell receptor (beta chain) was retrieved from a study of T cell clonotyping in hematopoietic cell transplantation. Assay: immunoSEQ multiplex PCR; the TCRdb copy retains only in-frame clones and omits some. The table shows 25,000 to 30,000 clones, with about 93% occurring only once. Study findings and constraints: Cells were unsorted, so CD4 and CD8 contributions were not separated.

Time point defined: recipient sample about 28 days before transplant, after cytoreduction. Samples: about 28 days before transplant, then days 30, 100 and 180 after. Germline V lookup: CDR1 LGHNA, CDR2 YSLEER. CDR3 size: 12 residues. Worth noting for this clone: Its cognate antigen is unknown. A read error may account for a junction end that differs from germline.

Source: peripheral blood mononuclear cells, taken before stem cell transplant. The TCR was taken from a man in his fifties or sixties with acute myeloid leukemia. Some clones in this sample may be carry-over from other donors' samples. V gene TRBV4-3 combines with J gene TRBJ2-1; D is ambiguous. The DNA of the CDR3 is TGCGCCAGCAGCCAGACACGCATTGGGCGCCTCTTC. It translates to CASSQTRIGRLF.